Presented here are 19 T cell receptor beta chains from one specimen sequenced in a study of T-cell memory formation after mild COVID-19. TCRdb reanalysed the 5' RACE reads using MiXCR and keeps one entry per CDR3 protein. Among around 400,000 distinct CDR3 sequences, 20% to 25% were seen once, and the ten largest hold 8.5% to 9%. The sample taken for sequencing was PBMCs or a T cell subset sorted from them (not recorded which). These receptors originate from an adult woman who had mild COVID-19 (a few samples of this study predate the infection). Cell type and time point are not known.

V usage is TRBV20-1 and J usage is TRBJ1-1; 8 bases align to TRBD1. Germline CDR1 DFQATT, CDR2 SNEGSKA (reference sequence). Losses at the gene ends were 5 bases for V and 12 bases for J; bases not matched to a gene: 11. CDR3 length: 12 residues. Here the CDR3 DNA reads TGCAGTGCTGGAAGGGGACAGGACTCCCCTTTCTTT. Translating it yields CSAGRGQDSPFF.

The gene calls are TRBV12-3 or TRBV12-4 and TRBJ1-3; TRBD1 might be the D (5 bases). Trimming shortened V by 6 bases and J by 4 bases, and 13 bases separated the two germline ends. This CDR3 contains 14 residues. This chain's CDR3 is CASSKDSSGNTIYF. CDR3 DNA sequence: TGTGCCAGCAGCAAAGACAGTAGCGGAAACACCATATATTTT.

Only a few counts were recorded for this clonotype. V is TRBV2 and J is TRBJ2-2, with D unresolved. The CDR3 sequence is 15 residues long. Germline CDR1 reads SNHLY; CDR2 reads FYNNEI. Trimming shortened V by 0 bases and J by 1 base, and 6 bases separated the two germline ends. The CDR3 DNA reads TGTGCCAGCAGTGAAGCGCTCTGGAACACCGGGGAGCTGTTTTTT. Its translation: CASSEALWNTGELFF. The full variable domain, with the rest looked up from reference TRBV2 and TRBJ2-2, is EPEVTQTPSHQVTQMGQEVILRCVPISNHLYFYWYRQILGQKVEFLVSFYNNEISEKSEIFDDQFSVERPDGSNFTLKIRSTKLEDSAMYFCASSEALWNTGELFFGEGSRLTVL.

V and J are TRBV14 and TRBJ1-6; D gene unclear. The CDR3 consists of 15 residues. V dropped 1 base and J dropped 9 bases, with 13 bases sitting between them. Germline V gene sequence: CDR1 SGHDN, CDR2 FVKESK. The CDR3 DNA sequence: TGTGCCAGCAGCCAAGCCGGAGGCTTAAGTTCACCCCTCCACTTT. This translates into CASSQAGGLSSPLHF.

The chain carries TRBV25-1 and TRBJ2-1; D unresolved. CDR1 is MGHDK, CDR2 SYGVNS, per germline. The CDR3 runs 12 residues. Deletions cut 6 bases from V and 2 bases from J, with 5 bases between. The CDR3, as DNA: TGTGCCAGCAGGGACGCCTACAATGAGCAGTTCTTC. This encodes CASRDAYNEQFF.

In DNA form, the CDR3 reads TGTGCCAGCAGTTACCCGACGACGGGGGAGCAGTTCTTC. This codes for CASSYPTTGEQFF. V gene TRBV6-5 combines with J gene TRBJ2-1; D is possibly TRBD2 (5 bases). CDR1 is MNHEY and CDR2 is SVGAGI in the germline V gene. Trimming removed 2 bases from V and 10 bases from J, with 12 bases in between. This CDR3 is 13 amino acids long.

This clonotype was seen more than once but under ten times. The J gene is TRBJ1-1, the V gene TRBV30; D unresolved. Germline-derived CDR1 and CDR2 are GTSNPN and SVGIG (reference sequence). Trimming shortened V by 2 bases and J by 11 bases, and 12 bases separated the two germline ends. The length of the CDR3 is 11 residues. CDR3 sequence: CAWSRAKLAFF. CDR3 DNA sequence: TGTGCCTGGAGTCGCGCGAAGTTGGCTTTCTTT.

The chain couples TRBV7-2 to TRBJ2-1, with TRBD1 identical over 7 bases. The ends lost 0 bases at V and 8 bases at J; junction bases unmatched: 7. The CDR3 has 15 residues. The germline V gene has CDR1 SGHTA and CDR2 FQGNSA. CDR3: CASSLAALQGYEQFF. The DNA for the CDR3 is TGTGCCAGCAGCTTAGCGGCGTTACAGGGGTATGAGCAGTTCTTC.

This clonotype showed up just a few times. This chain connects TRBV7-2 to TRBJ1-2; the match to TRBD1 covers 8 bases. The ends lost 2 bases at V and 8 bases at J; junction bases unmatched: 7. The length of the CDR3 is 14 residues. Germline loops: CDR1 SGHTA, CDR2 FQGNSA. CDR3 protein: CASSLWTGSQGYTF. CDR3 DNA: TGTGCCAGCAGCTTATGGACAGGGAGTCAGGGCTACACCTTC.

This clonotype was observed a few times. This chain links TRBV3-1 with TRBJ1-3; 8 bases are shared with TRBD1. The CDR3 contains 15 residues. Germline trimming cut 4 bases from V and 4 bases from J; bases unmatched to any gene: 6. CDR1 and CDR2 (germline): LGHDT, YNNKEL (reference sequence). The chain's CDR3 is CASSLTDRGGNTIYF. Written as DNA, the CDR3 is TGTGCCAGCAGCCTCACCGACAGGGGAGGAAACACCATATATTTT.

J is TRBJ2-5 and V is TRBV6-6; D possibly uses TRBD1 or TRBD2 (5 bases each). Trimming left V 7 bases short and J 0 bases short, with 9 bases between. This CDR3 comprises 13 residues. In germline, CDR1 is MNHNY, CDR2 SVGAGI (reference sequence). The CDR3 bases are TGTGCCAGCACGGGGCCGAACCAAGAGACCCAGTACTTC. Amino acids: CASTGPNQETQYF.

This clonotype was observed a few times. The rearrangement links TRBV15 to TRBJ2-7, with 9 bases aligning to TRBD1. The trim removed 2 bases at V and 2 bases at J, leaving 10 bases unmatched. Germline V gene data show CDR1 as LNHNV and CDR2 as YYDKDF (reference sequence). The CDR3 is 17 amino acids. The DNA of the CDR3 is TGTGCCACCAGCAGACGCAGACAGGGGGGGCCCACCTACGAGCAGTACTTC. As protein: CATSRRRQGGPTYEQYF.

This clonotype was detected only a few times. The chain joins TRBV6-1 to TRBJ2-7; a weak D match, TRBD2 (5 bases). Per the germline V gene, CDR1 is MNHNS and CDR2 is SASEGT. Trimming removed 6 bases at V and 3 bases at J, with 15 bases between. The CDR3 is 14 residues long. The CDR3 protein is CASRPGREYYEQYF. CDR3 sequence (DNA): TGTGCCAGCAGACCAGGACGGGAATACTACGAGCAGTACTTC.

V gene TRBV5-8 combines with J gene TRBJ1-2; no definite D call. The CDR3 length is 12 residues. The ends were cut back, 5 bases at V and 0 bases at J, with 5 bases in the middle. Germline V gene lookup returns CDR1 SGHTS and CDR2 YDEGEE. The CDR3 protein is CASRLSNYGYTF. The CDR3 DNA follows: TGTGCCAGCAGACTCTCTAACTATGGCTACACCTTC.

V and J are TRBV7-2 and TRBJ1-1; D unclear. Germline V gene data show CDR1 as SGHTA and CDR2 as FQGNSA. The V end was cut by 1 base, the J end by 2 bases, with 17 bases between. There are 17 residues in the CDR3. The CDR3 loop reads CASSLGVRRRPNTEAFF. The CDR3 nucleotides read TGTGCCAGCAGCTTAGGTGTACGGCGTCGGCCCAACACTGAAGCTTTCTTT.

A few counts support this clonotype. J is TRBJ1-2 and V is TRBV5-1; D remains unclear. CDR3 length: 12 amino acids. Germline lookup yields CDR1 SGHRS and CDR2 YFSETQ. Trimming cost V 0 bases and J 8 bases, with 8 bases left between them. CDR3: CASSLDPGGYTF. CDR3 bases: TGCGCCAGCAGCTTGGATCCGGGAGGCTACACCTTC.

The CDR3: CASSQLQGQHYGYTF. The CDR3 coding sequence is TGCGCCAGCAGCCAACTGCAGGGACAGCACTATGGCTACACCTTC. The rearrangement uses TRBV4-3 and TRBJ1-2; the match to TRBD1 covers 7 bases. The V segment lost 2 bases and the J segment 3 bases; nucleotides outside the gene matches: 6. Germline CDR1 and CDR2: LGHNA and YSLEER. The CDR3 runs 15 residues.

The CDR3, as DNA: TGCAGTGCTAGAGATGCGGGGATAGGGACTAGCGGGACGGAGCAGTACTTC. This codes for CSARDAGIGTSGTEQYF. J is TRBJ2-7 and V is TRBV20-1; 13 nucleotides align to TRBD2. Germline V lookup: CDR1 DFQATT, CDR2 SNEGSKA (reference sequence). V was clipped by 0 bases and J by 7 bases; unmatched bases: 12. This CDR3 comprises 17 residues.

The CDR3: CASSLVQGWNNEQFF. CDR3 in DNA: TGTGCCAGCAGCTTAGTACAGGGTTGGAACAATGAGCAGTTCTTC. The chain recombines TRBV7-7 with TRBJ2-1, with TRBD1 as a possible D gene (6 bases). The germline V and J ends were trimmed by 1 base and 5 bases, with 12 bases remaining between them. Germline CDR1 reads SSHAT; CDR2 reads FNYEAQ (reference sequence). The CDR3 contains 15 residues.